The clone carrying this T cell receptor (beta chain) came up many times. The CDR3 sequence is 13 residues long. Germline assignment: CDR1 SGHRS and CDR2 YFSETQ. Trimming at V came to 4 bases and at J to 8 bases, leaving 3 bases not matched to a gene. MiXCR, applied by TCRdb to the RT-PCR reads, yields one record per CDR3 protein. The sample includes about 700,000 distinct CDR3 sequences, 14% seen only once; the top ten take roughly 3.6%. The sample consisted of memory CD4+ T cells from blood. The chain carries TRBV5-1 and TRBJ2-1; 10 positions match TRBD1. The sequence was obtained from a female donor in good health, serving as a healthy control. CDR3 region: CASSGQGVDEQFF. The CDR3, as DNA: TGCGCCAGCAGCGGACAGGGGGTCGATGAGCAGTTCTTC.